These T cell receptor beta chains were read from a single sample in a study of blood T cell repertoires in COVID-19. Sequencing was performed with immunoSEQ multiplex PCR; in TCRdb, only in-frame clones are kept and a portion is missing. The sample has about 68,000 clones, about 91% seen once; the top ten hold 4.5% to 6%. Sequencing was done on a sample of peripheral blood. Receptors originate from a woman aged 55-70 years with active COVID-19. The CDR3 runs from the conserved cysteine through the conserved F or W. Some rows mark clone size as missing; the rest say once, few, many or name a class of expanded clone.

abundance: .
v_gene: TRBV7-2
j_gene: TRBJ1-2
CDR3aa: CASSLDGQGGYGYTF

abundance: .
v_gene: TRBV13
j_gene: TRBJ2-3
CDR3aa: CASSFSGATDTQYF

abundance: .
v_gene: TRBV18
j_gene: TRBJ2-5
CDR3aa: CASSLTLAGQGETQYF

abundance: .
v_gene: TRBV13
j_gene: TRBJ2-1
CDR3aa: CASSLGTSAEQFF

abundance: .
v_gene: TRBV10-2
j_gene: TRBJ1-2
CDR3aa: CASSAKGGDYGYTF

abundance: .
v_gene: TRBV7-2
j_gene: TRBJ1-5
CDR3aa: CASSPRAGEINQPQHF

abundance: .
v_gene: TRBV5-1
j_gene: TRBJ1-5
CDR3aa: CASSFIQGSQPQHF

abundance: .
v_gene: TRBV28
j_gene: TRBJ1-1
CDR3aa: CASSSSLTGRTEAFF

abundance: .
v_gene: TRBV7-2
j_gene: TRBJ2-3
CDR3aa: CASSSYTDTQYF

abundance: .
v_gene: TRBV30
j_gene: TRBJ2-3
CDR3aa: CAWSRDNTDTQYF

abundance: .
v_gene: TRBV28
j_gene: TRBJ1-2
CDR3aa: CASSPRRGNGYTF

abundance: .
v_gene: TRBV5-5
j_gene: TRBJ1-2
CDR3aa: CASSPGHLYGYTF

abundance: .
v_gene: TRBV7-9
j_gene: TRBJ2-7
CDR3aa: CASSLGQGLHEQYF

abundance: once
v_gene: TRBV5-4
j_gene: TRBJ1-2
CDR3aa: CASSYPTGVDNYGYTF

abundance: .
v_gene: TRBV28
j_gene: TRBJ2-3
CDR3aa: CASSLSSGIDTQYF

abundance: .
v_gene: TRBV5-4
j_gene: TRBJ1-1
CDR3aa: CASSFEQGMNTEAFF

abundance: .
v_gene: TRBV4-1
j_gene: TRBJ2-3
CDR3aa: CASSQATGTGGTDTQYF

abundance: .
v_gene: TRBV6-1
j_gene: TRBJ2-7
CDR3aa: CASSDRGPLDEQYF

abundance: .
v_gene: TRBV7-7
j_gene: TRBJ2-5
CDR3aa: CAISGGEAGGETQYF

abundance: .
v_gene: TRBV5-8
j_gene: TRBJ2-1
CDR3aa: CASSLAGLPSGEQFF

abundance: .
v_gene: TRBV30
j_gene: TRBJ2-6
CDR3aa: CAWSRDRTPSGANVLTF

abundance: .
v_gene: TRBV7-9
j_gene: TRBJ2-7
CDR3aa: CASSILQGAYEQYF